This T cell receptor beta chain was recorded in a study of beta chain features in type 1 diabetes. General study findings and limits: A cDNA-based sequencing approach could over-represent cells with high TCR expression.

As every portion of the isolated RNA was reverse transcribed, the sequencing read expressed TCRB transcripts. TCRdb keeps only in-frame clones here, not all; method: immunoSEQ multiplex PCR. The repertoire consists of 350,000 to 450,000 clones, with approximately 13% occurring once and the leading ten covering about 0.04%. In regard to this clone: What it binds is unknown.

CDR1 is MDHEN, CDR2 SYDVKM, per germline. The CDR3 covers 14 residues. The V end lost 7 bases, the J end lost 6 bases, and 18 bases lay between the germline ends. The receptor comes from a man under 40 in good health. The sample taken for sequencing was naive CD4+ T cells from blood. The rearrangement links TRBV28 to TRBJ1-2; D unclear. CDR3 sequence (DNA): TGTGCCAGCACCTCCCCATGGGGTGGGAATGGCTACACCTTC. Translated, it gives CASTSPWGGNGYTF.